This TCR beta chain is from a study of T-cell reconstitution after alpha-beta-depleted transplantation in children. Unique molecular identifiers tagged the TCRbeta library. Using its own MiXCR run on the PCR reads, TCRdb lists one record per CDR3 protein. Of over 200,000 distinct CDR3 sequences listed, roughly 15% were seen once; the top ten hold 43%. The sequencing here drew on PBMCs, mostly from graft donor cells, taken 360 days after TCRalphabeta/CD19-depleted stem cell transplant. The sequence came from a male patient between 2 and 15 years old who had a stem cell transplant for acute lymphoblastic leukemia, so the T cells may come from the graft donor.

The CDR3 here is CAVNGQGHTGELFF. CDR3 nucleotides: TGTGCCGTCAACGGCCAGGGCCACACCGGGGAGCTGTTTTTT. V is TRBV6-2 or TRBV6-3 and J is TRBJ2-2; a weak D match, TRBD1 (5 bases). Germline V gene sequence: CDR1 MNHEY, CDR2 SVGEGT. This CDR3 has 14 residues. V gave up 11 bases and J gave up 3 bases, with 16 bases separating them.